This entry lists 2 T cell receptor beta chains sequenced from one sample in a study of T-cell memory formation after mild COVID-19. TCRdb used MiXCR to reprocess the 5' RACE reads, holding one entry per CDR3 protein. In the table there are roughly 240,000 distinct CDR3 sequences, roughly 16% of which are singletons. Sample: PBMCs or a T cell subset sorted from them (not recorded which). The receptor source for this set is a man aged 18 to 30 who had mild COVID-19 (a few samples of this study predate the infection). Cell type and time point are not known.

The chain uses TRBV7-2 and TRBJ1-5; D remains unclear. V gave up 3 bases and J gave up 0 bases, with 9 bases separating them. This CDR3 comprises 15 residues. CDR1 is SGHTA, CDR2 FQGNSA, per germline. The CDR3 region is CASSFTGYSNQPQHF. For the CDR3, the DNA is TGTGCCAGCAGCTTCACGGGATATAGCAATCAGCCCCAGCATTTT.

This clonotype occurred a few times. The chain employs TRBV7-3 and TRBJ1-1, with a weak D call TRBD1 (6 bases). Trimming took 6 bases from V and 2 from J, leaving 13 bases between them. Germline V gene sequence: CDR1 SGHTA, CDR2 FQGTGA. The CDR3 loop spans 14 amino acids. CDR3 in amino acids: CASREVGGNTEAFF. CDR3 in DNA: TGTGCCAGCAGGGAGGTAGGGGGAAACACTGAAGCTTTCTTT.